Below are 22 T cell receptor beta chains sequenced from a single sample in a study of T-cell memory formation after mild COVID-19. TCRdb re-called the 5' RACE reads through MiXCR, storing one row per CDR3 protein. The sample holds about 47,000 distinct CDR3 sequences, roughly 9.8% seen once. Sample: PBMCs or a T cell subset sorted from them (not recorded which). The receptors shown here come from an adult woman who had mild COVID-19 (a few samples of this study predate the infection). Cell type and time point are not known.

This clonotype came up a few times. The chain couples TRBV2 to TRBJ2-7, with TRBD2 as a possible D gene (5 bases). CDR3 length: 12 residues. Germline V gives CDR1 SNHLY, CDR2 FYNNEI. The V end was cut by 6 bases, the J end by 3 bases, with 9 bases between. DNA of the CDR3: TGTGCCAGCAGCGCCGAGGGCTACGAGCAGTACTTC. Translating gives CASSAEGYEQYF.

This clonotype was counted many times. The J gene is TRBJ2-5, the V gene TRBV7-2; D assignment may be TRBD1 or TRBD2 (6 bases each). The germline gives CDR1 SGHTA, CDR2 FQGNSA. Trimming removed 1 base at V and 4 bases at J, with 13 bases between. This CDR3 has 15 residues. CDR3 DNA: TGTGCCAGCAGCTTAGGGGGGGCGAGGGCAGAGACCCAGTACTTC. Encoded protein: CASSLGGARAETQYF.

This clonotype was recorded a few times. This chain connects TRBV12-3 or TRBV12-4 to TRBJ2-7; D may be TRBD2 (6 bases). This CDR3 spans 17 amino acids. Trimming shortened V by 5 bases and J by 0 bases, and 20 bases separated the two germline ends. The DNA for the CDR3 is TGTGCCAGCAGTCAACAAACCGGGGGAATCGGCTCCTACGAGCAGTACTTC. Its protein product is CASSQQTGGIGSYEQYF.

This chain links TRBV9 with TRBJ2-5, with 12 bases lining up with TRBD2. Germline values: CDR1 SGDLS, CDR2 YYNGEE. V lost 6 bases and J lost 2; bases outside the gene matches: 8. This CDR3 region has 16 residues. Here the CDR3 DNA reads TGTGCCAGCATGTTGTCTAGCGGGAGGGATCAAGAGACCCAGTACTTC. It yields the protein CASMLSSGRDQETQYF.

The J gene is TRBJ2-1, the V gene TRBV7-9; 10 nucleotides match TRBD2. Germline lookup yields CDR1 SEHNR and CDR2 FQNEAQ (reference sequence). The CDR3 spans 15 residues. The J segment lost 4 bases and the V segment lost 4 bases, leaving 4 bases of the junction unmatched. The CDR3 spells CASSSGLAPYNEQFF. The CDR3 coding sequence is TGTGCCAGCAGCTCGGGACTAGCGCCATACAATGAGCAGTTCTTC.

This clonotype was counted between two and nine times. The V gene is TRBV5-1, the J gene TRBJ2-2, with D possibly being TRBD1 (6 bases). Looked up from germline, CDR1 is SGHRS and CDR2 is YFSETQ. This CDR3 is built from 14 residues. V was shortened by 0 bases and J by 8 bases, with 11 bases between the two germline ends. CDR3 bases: TGCGCCAGCAGCTTGGGACAGGTTCCGGGGGAGCTGTTTTTT. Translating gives CASSLGQVPGELFF.

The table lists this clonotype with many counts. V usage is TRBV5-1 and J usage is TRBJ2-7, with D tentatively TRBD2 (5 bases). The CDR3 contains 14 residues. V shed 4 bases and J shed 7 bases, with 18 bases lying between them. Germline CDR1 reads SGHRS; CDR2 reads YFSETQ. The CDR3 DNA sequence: TGCGCCAGCAGCGCGGCCGTCGGGGTTGGGGAGCAGTACTTC. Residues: CASSAAVGVGEQYF.

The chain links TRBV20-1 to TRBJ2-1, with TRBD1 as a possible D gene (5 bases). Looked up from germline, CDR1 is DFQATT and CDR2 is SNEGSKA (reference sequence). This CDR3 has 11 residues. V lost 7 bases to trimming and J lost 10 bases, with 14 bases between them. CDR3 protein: CSVTQGVEQFF. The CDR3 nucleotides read TGCAGTGTCACCCAGGGCGTCGAGCAGTTCTTC.

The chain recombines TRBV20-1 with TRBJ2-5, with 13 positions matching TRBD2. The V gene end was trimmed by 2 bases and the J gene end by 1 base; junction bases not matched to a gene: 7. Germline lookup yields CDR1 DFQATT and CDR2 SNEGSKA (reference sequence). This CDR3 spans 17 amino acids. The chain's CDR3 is CSARSPGLAGTQETQYF. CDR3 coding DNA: TGCAGTGCTAGATCCCCGGGACTAGCGGGGACCCAAGAGACCCAGTACTTC.

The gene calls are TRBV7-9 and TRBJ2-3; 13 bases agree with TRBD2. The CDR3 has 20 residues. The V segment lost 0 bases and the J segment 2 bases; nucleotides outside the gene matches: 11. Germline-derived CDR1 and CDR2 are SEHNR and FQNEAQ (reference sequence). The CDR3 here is CASSLAGLAGANSLTDTQYF. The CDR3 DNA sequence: TGTGCCAGCAGCTTAGCAGGACTAGCGGGAGCTAACTCGCTCACAGATACGCAGTATTTT.

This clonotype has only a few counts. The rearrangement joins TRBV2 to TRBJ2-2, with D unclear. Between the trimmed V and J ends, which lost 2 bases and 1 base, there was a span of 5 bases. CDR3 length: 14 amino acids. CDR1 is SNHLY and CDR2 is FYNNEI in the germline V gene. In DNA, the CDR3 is TGTGCCAGCAGTGAACTAAAGAACACCGGGGAGCTGTTTTTT. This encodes CASSELKNTGELFF.

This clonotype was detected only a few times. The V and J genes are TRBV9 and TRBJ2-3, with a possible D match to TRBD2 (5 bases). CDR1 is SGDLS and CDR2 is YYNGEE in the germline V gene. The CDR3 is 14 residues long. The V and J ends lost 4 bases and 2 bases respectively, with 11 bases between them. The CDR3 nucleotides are TGTGCCAGCAGCCCCGGGATGGCCACAGATACGCAGTATTTT. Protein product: CASSPGMATDTQYF.

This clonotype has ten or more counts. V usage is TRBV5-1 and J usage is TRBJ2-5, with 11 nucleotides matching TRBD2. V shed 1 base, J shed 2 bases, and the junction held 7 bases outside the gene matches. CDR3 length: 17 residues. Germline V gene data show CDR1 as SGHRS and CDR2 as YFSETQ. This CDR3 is CASSLSLAGGPQETQYF. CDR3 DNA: TGCGCCAGCAGCTTGTCTCTAGCGGGGGGACCGCAAGAGACCCAGTACTTC.

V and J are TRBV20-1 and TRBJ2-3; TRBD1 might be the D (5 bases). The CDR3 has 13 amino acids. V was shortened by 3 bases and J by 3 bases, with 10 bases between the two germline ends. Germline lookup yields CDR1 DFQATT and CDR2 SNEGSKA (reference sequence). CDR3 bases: TGCAGTGCTAGTCGGCAGGGAACAGATACGCAGTATTTT. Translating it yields CSASRQGTDTQYF.

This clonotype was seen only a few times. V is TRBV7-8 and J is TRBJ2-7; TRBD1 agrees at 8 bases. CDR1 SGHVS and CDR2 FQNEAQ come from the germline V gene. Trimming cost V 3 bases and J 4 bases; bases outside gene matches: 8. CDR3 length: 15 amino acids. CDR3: CASSLGPDRVYEQYF. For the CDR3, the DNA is TGTGCCAGCAGCTTGGGACCGGACAGGGTTTACGAGCAGTACTTC.

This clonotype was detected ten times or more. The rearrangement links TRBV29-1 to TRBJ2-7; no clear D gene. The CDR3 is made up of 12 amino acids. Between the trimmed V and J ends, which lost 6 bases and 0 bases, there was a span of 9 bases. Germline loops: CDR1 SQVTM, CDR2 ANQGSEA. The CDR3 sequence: CSVTLSSYEQYF. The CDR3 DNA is TGCAGCGTCACTCTTAGCTCCTACGAGCAGTACTTC.

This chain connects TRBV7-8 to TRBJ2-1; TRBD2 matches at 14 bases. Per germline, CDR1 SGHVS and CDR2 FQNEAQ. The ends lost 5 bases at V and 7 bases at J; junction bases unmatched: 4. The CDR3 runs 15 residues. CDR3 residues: CASSRLAGGLNEQFF. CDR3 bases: TGTGCCAGCAGCAGACTAGCGGGGGGGTTGAATGAGCAGTTCTTC.

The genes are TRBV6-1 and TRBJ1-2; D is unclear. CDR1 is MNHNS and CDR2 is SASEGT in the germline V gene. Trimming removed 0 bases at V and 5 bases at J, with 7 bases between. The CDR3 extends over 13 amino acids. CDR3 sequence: CASSEAGWYGYTF. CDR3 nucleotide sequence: TGTGCCAGCAGTGAAGCAGGGTGGTATGGCTACACCTTC.

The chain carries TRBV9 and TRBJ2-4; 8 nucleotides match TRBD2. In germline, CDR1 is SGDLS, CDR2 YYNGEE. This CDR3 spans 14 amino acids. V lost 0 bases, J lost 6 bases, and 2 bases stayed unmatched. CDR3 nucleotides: TGTGCCAGCAGCGTAGACGGGAGGGGAAACATTCAGTACTTC. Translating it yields CASSVDGRGNIQYF.

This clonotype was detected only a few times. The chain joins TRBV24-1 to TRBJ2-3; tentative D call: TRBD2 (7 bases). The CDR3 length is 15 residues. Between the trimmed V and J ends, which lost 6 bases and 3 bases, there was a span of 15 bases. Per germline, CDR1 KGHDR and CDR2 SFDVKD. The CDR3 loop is CATSPGGAWTDTQYF. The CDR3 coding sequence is TGTGCCACCAGTCCGGGGGGCGCTTGGACAGATACGCAGTATTTT.

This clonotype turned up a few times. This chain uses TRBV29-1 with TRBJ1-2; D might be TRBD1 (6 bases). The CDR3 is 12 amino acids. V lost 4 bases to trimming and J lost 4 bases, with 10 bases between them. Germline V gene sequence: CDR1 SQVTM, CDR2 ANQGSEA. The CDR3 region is CSVAFRGYGYTF. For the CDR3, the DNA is TGCAGCGTTGCTTTCAGGGGCTATGGCTACACCTTC.

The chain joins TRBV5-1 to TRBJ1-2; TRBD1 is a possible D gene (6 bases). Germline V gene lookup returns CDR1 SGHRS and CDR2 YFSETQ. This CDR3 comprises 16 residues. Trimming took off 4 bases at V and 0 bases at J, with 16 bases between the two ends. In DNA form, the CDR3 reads TGCGCCAGCAGCCCGGACAGAGGGAGGGCTAACTATGGCTACACCTTC. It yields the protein CASSPDRGRANYGYTF.